This T cell receptor (beta chain) was recovered during a study of cytomegalovirus exposure and HLA in healthy donors. Whole-study results and caveats: A later analysis reportedly identified an Asian-associated ancestry cluster as carrying fewer N-insertions than the roughly 600-donor mean. Generally TCR sequences proved uncommon, though certain public TCRs appeared in numerous donors.

As to this clone: Antigen specificity is unknown.

PCR was performed using 60 Vbeta and 13 Jbeta primers. The assay was immunoSEQ multiplex PCR, and TCRdb's table has in-frame clones only and misses some. The data show some 170,000 clones, about four fifths seen once. The CDR3 runs 15 residues. V dropped 4 bases and J dropped 0 bases, with 10 bases sitting between them. Germline loops: CDR1 KGHSH, CDR2 LQKENI. The rearrangement uses TRBV18 and TRBJ1-3; D not certain. This TCR was sampled from a woman aged 18-29 years in good health and CMV-seropositive. The sample comprised PBMCs. In DNA, the CDR3 is TGTGCCAGCTCACGAGATCAAAGCTCTGGAAACACCATATATTTT. Its translation: CASSRDQSSGNTIYF.